The clone carrying this T cell receptor beta chain has a count of ten or more. Its antigen is currently unknown. This record belongs to a study of neurological immune-mediated disorders. Regarding the study as a whole: The most TCR clonal expansion was seen in HTLV-1-associated myelopathy, and the least was seen in multiple sclerosis, which fell below healthy controls.

Healthy controls consisted of blood bank volunteers in Maryland, USA. The cells used in sorted libraries, CD4+ or CD8+ T cells, numbered about 1 million. Over 180 million TCR-beta sequences (from 15-18 subjects) were yielded by each sequencing run. TCRdb re-called the 5' RACE reads through MiXCR, storing one row per CDR3 protein. This sample has tens of thousands of distinct CDR3 sequences, with under 6.5% found just once. The CDR3 runs 13 residues. The germline V gene has CDR1 LNHDA and CDR2 SQIVND (reference sequence). With 8 bases clipped from V and 1 base from J, the junction kept 1 base outside the gene matches.

The rearrangement joins TRBV19 to TRBJ2-2; 7 nucleotides align to TRBD1. The sequence derives from a woman aged 45-60 years in good health. Source material: CD4+ T cells from blood. The chain's CDR3 is CASDRENTGELFF. DNA for the CDR3: TGTGCCAGTGACAGGGAGAACACCGGGGAGCTGTTTTTT.